Detailed here is one T cell receptor beta chain. The target antigen is unknown. The sample comes from a study of T cells after yellow fever vaccination. Whole-study findings and limits: Post-booster repertoires contained most primary-vaccination clones again (96% CD4, about 90% CD8). Researchers cautioned that FACS-sorted repertoires could harbor abundant clonotypes contaminating from the bulk population. Some clonotypes, a small share, were shared between CD4 and CD8 compartments.

Germline V CDR1 and CDR2: DFQATT, SNEGSKA (reference sequence). Trimming took 3 bases from V and 0 from J, leaving 12 bases between them. The CDR3 is 15 amino acids. By 5'RACE template switching, TCR cDNA was produced, with a universal primer site and UMIs added in the process. Each CDR3 protein is one row after TCRdb ran MiXCR on the 5' RACE reads. The table shows about 340,000 distinct CDR3 sequences, with about 12% occurring only once. The chain links TRBV20-1 to TRBJ1-5; tentatively, D is TRBD1 (6 bases). The starting material was CD4+ T cells sorted from PBMCs, obtained 15 days after the yellow fever booster vaccination. The source of this sequence is a man aged 18 to 35 who received the YFV17D yellow fever vaccine. CDR3 amino acids: CSASLGQTSNQPQHF. CDR3 nucleotide sequence: TGCAGTGCTAGTTTAGGACAGACTAGCAATCAGCCCCAGCATTTT.